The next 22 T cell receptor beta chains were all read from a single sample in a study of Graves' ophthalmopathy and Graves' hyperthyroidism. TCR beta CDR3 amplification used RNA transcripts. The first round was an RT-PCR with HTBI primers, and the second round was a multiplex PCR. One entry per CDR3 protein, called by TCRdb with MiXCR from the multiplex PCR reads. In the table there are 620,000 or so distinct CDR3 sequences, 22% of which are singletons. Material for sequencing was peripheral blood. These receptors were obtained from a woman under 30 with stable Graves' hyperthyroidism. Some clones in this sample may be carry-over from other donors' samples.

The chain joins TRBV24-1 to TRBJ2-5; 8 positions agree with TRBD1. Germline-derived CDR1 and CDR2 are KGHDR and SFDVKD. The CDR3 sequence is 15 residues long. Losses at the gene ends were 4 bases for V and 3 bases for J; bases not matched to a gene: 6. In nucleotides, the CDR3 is TGTGCCACCAGTGAACAGGGGGGATACGAAGAGACCCAGTACTTC. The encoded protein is CATSEQGGYEETQYF.

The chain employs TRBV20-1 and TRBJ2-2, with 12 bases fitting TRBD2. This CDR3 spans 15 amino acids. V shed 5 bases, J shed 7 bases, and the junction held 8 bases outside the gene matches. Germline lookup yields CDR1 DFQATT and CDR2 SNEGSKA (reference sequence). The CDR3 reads CSASPSGGASGELFF. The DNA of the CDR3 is TGCAGTGCTTCGCCTAGCGGGGGGGCAAGCGGGGAGCTGTTTTTT.

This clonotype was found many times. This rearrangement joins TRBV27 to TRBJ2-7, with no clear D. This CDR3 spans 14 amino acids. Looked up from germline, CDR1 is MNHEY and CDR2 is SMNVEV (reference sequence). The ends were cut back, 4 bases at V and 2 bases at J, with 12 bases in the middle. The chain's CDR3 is CASSSLFTTYEQYF. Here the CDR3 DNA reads TGTGCCAGCAGTTCCTTATTTACGACCTACGAGCAGTACTTC.

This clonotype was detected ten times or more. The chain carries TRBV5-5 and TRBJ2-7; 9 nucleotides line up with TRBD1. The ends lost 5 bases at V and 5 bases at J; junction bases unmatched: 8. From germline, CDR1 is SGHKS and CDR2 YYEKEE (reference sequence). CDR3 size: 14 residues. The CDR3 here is CASSPGTGYDEQYF. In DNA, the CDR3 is TGTGCCAGCAGTCCCGGGACAGGGTACGACGAGCAGTACTTC.

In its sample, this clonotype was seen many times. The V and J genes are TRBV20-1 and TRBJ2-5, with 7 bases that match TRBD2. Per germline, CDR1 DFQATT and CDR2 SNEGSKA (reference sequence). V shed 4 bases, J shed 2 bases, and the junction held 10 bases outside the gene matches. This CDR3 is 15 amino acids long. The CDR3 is CSATLAEKAQETQYF. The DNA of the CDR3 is TGCAGTGCTACTCTAGCGGAAAAAGCACAAGAGACCCAGTACTTC.

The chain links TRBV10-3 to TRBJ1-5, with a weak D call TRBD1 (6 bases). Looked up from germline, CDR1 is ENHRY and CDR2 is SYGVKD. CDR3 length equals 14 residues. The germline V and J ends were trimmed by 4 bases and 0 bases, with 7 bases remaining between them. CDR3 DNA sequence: TGTGCCATCAGTGGGACAGATAGCAATCAGCCCCAGCATTTT. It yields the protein CAISGTDSNQPQHF.

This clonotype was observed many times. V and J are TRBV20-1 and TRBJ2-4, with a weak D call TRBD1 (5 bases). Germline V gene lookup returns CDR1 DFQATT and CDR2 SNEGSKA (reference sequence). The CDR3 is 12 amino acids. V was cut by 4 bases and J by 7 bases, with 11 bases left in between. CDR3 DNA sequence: TGCAGTGCTATTCAGGGTTCGAACATTCAGTACTTC. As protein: CSAIQGSNIQYF.

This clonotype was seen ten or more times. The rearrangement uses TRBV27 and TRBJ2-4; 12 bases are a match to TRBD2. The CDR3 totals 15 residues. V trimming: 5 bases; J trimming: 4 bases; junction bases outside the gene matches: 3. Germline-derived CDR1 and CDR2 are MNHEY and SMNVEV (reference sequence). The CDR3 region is CASSQGLAGKNIQYF. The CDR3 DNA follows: TGTGCCAGCAGTCAGGGACTAGCGGGTAAAAACATTCAGTACTTC.

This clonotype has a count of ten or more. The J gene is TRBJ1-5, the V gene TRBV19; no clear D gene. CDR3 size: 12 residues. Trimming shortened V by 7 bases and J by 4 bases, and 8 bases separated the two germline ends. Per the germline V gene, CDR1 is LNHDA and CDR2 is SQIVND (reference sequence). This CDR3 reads CASNPRNQPQHF. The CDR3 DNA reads TGTGCCAGTAACCCCAGGAATCAGCCCCAGCATTTT.

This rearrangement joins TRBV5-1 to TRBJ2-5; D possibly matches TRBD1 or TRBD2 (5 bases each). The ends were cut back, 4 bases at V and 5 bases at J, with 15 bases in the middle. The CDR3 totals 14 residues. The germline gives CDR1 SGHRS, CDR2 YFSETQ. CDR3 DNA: TGCGCCAGCAGCGGGGGATTCTCTCGGGAGACCCAGTACTTC. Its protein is CASSGGFSRETQYF.

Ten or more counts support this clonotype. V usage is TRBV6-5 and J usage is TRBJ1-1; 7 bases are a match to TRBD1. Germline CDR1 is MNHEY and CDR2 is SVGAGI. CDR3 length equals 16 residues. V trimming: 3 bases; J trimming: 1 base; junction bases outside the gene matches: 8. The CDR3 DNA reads TGTGCCAGCAGTTATTCGGGACAGACACGGAACACTGAAGCTTTCTTT. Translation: CASSYSGQTRNTEAFF.

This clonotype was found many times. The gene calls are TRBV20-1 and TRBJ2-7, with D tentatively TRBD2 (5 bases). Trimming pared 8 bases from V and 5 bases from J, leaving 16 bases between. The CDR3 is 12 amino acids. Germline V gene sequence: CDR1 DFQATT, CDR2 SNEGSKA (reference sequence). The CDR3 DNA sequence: TGCAGTACCCGGCCCTCCGGGGACGAGCAGTACTTC. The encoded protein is CSTRPSGDEQYF.

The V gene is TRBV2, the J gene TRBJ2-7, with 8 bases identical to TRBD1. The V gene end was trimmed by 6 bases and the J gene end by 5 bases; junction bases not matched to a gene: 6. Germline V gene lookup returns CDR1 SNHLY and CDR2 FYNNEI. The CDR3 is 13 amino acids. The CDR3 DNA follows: TGTGCCAGCAGCTCCGACAGGGGCCACGAGCAGTACTTC. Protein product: CASSSDRGHEQYF.

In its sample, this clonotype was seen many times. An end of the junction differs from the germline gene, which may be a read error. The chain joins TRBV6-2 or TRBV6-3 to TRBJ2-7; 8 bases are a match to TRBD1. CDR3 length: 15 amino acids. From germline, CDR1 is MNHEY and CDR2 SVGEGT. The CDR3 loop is CASSYMETGVYERYF. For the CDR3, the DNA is TGTGCCAGCAGTTACATGGAGACAGGGGTTTACGAGCGGTACTTC.

In DNA, the CDR3 is TGTGCCAGTATCGGGGGGGATGGCTACACCTTC. It encodes CASIGGDGYTF. The chain joins TRBV19 to TRBJ1-2, with D perhaps TRBD1 (5 bases). Germline V CDR1 and CDR2: LNHDA, SQIVND (reference sequence). Trimming cost V 7 bases and J 6 bases, with 9 bases left between them. This CDR3 region has 11 residues.

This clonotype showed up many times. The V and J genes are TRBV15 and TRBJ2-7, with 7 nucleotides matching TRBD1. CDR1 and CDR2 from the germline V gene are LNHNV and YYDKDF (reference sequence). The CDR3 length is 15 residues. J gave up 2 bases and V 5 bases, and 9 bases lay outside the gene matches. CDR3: CATSAEAQGAYEQYF. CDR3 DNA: TGTGCCACCAGCGCGGAAGCCCAGGGGGCCTACGAGCAGTACTTC.

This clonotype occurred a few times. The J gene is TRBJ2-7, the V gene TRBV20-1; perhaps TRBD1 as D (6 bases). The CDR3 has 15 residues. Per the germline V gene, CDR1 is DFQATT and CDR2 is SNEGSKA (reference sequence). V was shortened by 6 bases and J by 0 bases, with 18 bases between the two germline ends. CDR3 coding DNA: TGCAGTGCCGAGACCCCGGGACACGGCTCCTACGAGCAGTACTTC. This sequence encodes CSAETPGHGSYEQYF.

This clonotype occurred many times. The CDR3 coding sequence is TGCAGCGTTTCATTGGGGGGATATGGCTACACCTTC. Protein: CSVSLGGYGYTF. The gene calls are TRBV29-1 and TRBJ1-2, with D maybe TRBD1 (5 bases). V was trimmed by 5 bases and J by 5 bases, leaving 12 bases between them. The CDR3 loop spans 12 amino acids. Germline loops: CDR1 SQVTM, CDR2 ANQGSEA.

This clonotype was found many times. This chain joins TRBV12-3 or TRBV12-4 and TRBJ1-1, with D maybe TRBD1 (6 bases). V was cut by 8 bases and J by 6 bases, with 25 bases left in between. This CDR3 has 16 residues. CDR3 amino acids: CASLPVSGRGIAEAFF. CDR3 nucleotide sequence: TGTGCCAGCCTACCCGTGAGTGGCAGGGGCATCGCTGAAGCTTTCTTT.

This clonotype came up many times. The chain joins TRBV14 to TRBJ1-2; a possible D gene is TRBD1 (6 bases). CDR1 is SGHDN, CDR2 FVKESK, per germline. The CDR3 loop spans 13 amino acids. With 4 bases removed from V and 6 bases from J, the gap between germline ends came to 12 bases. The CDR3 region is CASSPRGMDGYTF. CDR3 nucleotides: TGTGCCAGCAGCCCCAGGGGAATGGATGGCTACACCTTC.

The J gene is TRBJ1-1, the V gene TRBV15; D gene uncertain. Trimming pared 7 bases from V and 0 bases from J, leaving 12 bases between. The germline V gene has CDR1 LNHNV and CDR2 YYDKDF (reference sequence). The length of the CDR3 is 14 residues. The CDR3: CATTADRLNTEAFF. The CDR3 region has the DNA TGTGCCACCACCGCTGACCGCCTGAACACTGAAGCTTTCTTT.

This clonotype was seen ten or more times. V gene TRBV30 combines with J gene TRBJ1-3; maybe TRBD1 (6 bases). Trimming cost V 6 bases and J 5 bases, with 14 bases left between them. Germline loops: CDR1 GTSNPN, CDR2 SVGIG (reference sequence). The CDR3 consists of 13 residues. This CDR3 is CACEQGNRNTIYF. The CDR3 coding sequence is TGTGCCTGCGAACAGGGTAATAGAAACACCATATATTTT.